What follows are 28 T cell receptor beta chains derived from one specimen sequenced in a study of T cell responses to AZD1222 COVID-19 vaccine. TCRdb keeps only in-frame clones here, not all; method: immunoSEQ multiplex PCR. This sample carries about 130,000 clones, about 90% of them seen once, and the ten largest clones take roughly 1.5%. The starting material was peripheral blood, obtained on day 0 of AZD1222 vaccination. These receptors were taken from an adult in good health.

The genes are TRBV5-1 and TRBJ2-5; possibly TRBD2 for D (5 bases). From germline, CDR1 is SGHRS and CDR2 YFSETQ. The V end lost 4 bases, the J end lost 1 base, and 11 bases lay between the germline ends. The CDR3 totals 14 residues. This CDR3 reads CASSAVSGQETQYF. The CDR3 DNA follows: TGCGCCAGCAGCGCCGTGAGCGGCCAAGAGACCCAGTACTTC.

CDR3 sequence: CASSLPGSSSTEAFF. CDR3 in DNA: TGTGCCAGCAGTTTACCGGGCAGCAGTAGCACTGAAGCTTTCTTT. The chain uses TRBV27 and TRBJ1-1; D not certain. The CDR3 length is 15 residues. The ends were cut back, 2 bases at V and 4 bases at J, with 14 bases in the middle. CDR1 MNHEY and CDR2 SMNVEV come from the germline V gene (reference sequence).

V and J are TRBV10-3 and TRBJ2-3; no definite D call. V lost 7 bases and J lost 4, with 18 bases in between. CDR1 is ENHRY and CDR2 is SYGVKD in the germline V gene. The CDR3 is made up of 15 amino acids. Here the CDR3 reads CAINKDPRQADTQYF. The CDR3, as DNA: TGTGCCATCAATAAGGACCCCCGGCAAGCAGATACGCAGTATTTT.

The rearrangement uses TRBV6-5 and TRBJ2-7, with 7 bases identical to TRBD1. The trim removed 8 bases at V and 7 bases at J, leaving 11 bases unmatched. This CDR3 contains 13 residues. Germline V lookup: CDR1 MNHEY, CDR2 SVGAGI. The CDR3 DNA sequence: TGTGCCAGCTCCACGACAGGGTTTCGGGAGCAGTACTTC. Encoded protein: CASSTTGFREQYF.

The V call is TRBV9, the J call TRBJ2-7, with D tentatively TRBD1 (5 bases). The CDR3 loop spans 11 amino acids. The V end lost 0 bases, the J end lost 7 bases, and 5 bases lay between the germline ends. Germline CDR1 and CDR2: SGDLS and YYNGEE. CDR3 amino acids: CASSVGQEQYF. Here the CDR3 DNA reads TGTGCCAGCAGCGTAGGACAGGAGCAGTACTTC.

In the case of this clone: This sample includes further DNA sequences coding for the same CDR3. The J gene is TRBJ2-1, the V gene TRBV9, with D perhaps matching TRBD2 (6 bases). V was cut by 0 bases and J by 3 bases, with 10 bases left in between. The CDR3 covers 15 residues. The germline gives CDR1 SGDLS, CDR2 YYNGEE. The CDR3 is CASSVVGGVYNEQFF. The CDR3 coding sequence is TGTGCCAGCAGCGTAGTTGGAGGGGTCTACAATGAGCAGTTCTTC.

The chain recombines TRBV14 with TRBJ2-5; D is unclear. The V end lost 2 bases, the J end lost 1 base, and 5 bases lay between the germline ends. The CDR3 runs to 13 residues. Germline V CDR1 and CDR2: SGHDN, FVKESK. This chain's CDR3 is CASSQYTQETQYF. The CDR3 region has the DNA TGTGCCAGCAGCCAATATACCCAAGAGACCCAGTACTTC.

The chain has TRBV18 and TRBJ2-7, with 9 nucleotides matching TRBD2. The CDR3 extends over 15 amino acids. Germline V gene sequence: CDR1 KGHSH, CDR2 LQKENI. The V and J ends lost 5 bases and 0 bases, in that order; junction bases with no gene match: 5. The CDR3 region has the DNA TGTGCCAGCTCAGGGCGGGAGGGAAACTCCTACGAGCAGTACTTC. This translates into CASSGREGNSYEQYF. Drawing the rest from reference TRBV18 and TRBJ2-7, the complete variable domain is NAGVMQNPRHLVRRRGQEARLRCSPMKGHSHVYWYRQLPEEGLKFMVYLQKENIIDESGMPKERFSAEFPKEGPSILRIQQVVRGDSAAYFCASSGREGNSYEQYFGPGTRLTVT.

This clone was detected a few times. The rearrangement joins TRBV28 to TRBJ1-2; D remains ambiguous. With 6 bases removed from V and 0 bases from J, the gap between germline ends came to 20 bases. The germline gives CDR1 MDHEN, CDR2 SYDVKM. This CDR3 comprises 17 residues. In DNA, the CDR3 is TGTGCCAGCAGCACTTCCAAAGTCTCCCCAACTAACTATGGCTACACCTTC. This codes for CASSTSKVSPTNYGYTF.

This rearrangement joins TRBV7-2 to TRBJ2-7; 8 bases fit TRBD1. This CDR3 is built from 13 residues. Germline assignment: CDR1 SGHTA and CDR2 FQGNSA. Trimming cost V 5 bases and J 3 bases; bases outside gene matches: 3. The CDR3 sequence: CASSRDRLYEQYF. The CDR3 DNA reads TGTGCCAGCAGCCGGGACAGGCTCTACGAGCAGTACTTC.

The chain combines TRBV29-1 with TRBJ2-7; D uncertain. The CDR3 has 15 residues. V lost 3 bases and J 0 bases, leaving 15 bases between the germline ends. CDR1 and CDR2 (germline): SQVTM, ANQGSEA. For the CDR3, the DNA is TGCAGCGTTGAGGCCGTCCACCTAAGCTCCTACGAGCAGTACTTC. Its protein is CSVEAVHLSSYEQYF.

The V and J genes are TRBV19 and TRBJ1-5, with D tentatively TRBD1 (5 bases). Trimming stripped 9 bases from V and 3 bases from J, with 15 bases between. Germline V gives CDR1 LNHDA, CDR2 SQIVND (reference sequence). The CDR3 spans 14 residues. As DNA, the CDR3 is TGTGCCAGCCGACTTGGGGGGTTCAATCAGCCCCAGCATTTT. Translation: CASRLGGFNQPQHF.

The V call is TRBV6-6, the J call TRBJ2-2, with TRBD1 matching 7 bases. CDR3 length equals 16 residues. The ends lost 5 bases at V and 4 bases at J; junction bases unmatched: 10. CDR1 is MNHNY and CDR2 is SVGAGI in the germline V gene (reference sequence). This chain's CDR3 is CASSRQGESFTGELFF. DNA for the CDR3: TGTGCCAGCAGTCGACAGGGAGAGAGTTTCACCGGGGAGCTGTTTTTT.

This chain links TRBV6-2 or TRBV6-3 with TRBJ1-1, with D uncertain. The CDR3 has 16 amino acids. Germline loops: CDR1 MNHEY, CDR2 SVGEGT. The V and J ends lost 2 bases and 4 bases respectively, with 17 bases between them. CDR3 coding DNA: TGTGCCAGCAGTTACGGGATAGCATGGACGGGCACTGAAGCTTTCTTT. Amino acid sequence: CASSYGIAWTGTEAFF.

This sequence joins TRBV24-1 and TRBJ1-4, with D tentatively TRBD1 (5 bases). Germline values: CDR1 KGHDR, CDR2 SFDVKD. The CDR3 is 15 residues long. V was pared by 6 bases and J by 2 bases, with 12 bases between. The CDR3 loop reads CATSRGDWTNEKLFF. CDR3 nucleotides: TGTGCCACCAGTAGGGGCGACTGGACTAATGAAAAACTGTTTTTT.

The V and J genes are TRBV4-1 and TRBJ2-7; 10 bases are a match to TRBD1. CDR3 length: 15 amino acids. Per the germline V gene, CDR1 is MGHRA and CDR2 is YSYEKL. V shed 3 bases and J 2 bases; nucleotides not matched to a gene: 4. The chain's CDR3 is CASSQEGQGTYEQYF. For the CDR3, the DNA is TGCGCCAGCAGCCAGGAGGGACAGGGGACCTACGAGCAGTACTTC.

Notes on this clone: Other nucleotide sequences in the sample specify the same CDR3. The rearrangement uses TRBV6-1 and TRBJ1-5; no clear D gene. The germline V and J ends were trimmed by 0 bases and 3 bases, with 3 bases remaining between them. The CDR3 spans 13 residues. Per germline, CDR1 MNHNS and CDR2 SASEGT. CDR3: CASSEALNQPQHF. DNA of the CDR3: TGTGCCAGCAGTGAAGCGCTCAATCAGCCCCAGCATTTT.

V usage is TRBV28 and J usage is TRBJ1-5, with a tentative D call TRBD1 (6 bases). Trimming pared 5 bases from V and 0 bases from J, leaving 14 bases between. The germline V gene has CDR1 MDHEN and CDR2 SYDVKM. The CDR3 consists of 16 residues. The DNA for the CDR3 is TGTGCCAGCAGTCCCCCCTGGGGGGCTAGCAATCAGCCCCAGCATTTT. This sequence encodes CASSPPWGASNQPQHF.

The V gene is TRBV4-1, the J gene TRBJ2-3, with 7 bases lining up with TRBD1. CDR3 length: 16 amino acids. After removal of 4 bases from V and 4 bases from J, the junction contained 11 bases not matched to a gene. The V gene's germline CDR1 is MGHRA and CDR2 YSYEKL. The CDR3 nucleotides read TGCGCCAGCAGCCTGGCTAAAACAGGGGTGGCAGATACGCAGTATTTT. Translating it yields CASSLAKTGVADTQYF.

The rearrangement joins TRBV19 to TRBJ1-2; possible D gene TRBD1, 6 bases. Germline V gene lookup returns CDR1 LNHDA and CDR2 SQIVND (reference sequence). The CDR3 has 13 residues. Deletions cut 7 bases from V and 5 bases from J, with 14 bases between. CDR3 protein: CASTVGGAYGYTF. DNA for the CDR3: TGTGCCAGTACCGTGGGGGGGGCTTATGGCTACACCTTC.

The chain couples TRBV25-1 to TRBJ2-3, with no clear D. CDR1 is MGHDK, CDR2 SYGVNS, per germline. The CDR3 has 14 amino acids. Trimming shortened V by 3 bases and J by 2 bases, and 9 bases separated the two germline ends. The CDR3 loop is CASSELKPTDTQYF. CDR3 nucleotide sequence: TGTGCCAGCAGTGAGTTGAAACCCACAGATACGCAGTATTTT.

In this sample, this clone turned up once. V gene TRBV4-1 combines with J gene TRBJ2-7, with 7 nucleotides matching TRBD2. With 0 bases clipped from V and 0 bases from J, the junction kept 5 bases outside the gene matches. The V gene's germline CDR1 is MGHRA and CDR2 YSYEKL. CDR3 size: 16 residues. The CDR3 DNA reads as TGCGCCAGCAGCCAAGATCCAGCTAGCGGCTCCTACGAGCAGTACTTC. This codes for CASSQDPASGSYEQYF.

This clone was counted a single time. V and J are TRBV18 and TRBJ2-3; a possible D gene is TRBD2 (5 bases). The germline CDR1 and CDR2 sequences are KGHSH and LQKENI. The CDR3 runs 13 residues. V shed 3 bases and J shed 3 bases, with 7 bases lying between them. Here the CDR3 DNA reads TGTGCCAGCTCACCCAGCGGTACAGATACGCAGTATTTT. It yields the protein CASSPSGTDTQYF.

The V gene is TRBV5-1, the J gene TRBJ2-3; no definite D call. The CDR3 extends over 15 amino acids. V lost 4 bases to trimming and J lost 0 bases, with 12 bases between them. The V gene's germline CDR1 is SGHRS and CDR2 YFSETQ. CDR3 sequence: CASSILGRSTDTQYF. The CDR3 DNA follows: TGCGCCAGCAGCATCCTAGGACGAAGCACAGATACGCAGTATTTT.

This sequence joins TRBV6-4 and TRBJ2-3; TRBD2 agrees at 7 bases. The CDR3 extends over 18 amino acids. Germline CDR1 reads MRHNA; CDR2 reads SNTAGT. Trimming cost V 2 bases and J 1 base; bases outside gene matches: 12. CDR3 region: CASSDETGGVSGTDTQYF. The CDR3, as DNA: TGTGCCAGCAGTGACGAGACGGGAGGTGTAAGTGGCACAGATACGCAGTATTTT.

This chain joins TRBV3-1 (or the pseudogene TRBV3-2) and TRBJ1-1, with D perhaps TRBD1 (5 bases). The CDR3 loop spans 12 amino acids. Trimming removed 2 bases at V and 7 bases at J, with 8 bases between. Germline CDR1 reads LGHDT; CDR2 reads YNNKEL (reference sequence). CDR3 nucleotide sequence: TGTGCCAGCAGCCAACAGGGTGTTGAAGCTTTCTTT. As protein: CASSQQGVEAFF.

This chain's CDR3 is CASTPEGGDSEAFF. In nucleotides, the CDR3 is TGTGCCAGCACCCCCGAGGGTGGGGACAGTGAAGCTTTCTTT. The chain recombines TRBV7-9 with TRBJ1-1, with 7 positions matching TRBD1. The CDR3 totals 14 residues. V gave up 7 bases and J gave up 7 bases; unmatched junction bases: 12. Germline V gene lookup returns CDR1 SEHNR and CDR2 FQNEAQ (reference sequence). Using reference TRBV7-9 and TRBJ1-1 for the parts outside the CDR3, the full variable domain is DTGVSQNPRHKITKRGQNVTFRCDPISEHNRLYWYRQTLGQGPEFLTYFQNEAQLEKSRLLSDRFSAERPKGSFSTLEIQRTEQGDSAMYLCASTPEGGDSEAFFGQGTRLTVV.

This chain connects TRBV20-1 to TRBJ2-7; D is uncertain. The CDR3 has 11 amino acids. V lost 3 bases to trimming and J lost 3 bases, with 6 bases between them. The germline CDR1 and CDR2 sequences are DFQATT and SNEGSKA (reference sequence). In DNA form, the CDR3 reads TGCAGTGCTAGGAGCAGCTACGAGCAGTACTTC. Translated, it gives CSARSSYEQYF.